The present T cell receptor (beta chain) was sequenced within a study of cytomegalovirus exposure and HLA in healthy donors. V lost 2 bases to trimming and J lost 4 bases, with 8 bases between them. This CDR3 is 14 amino acids long. Germline CDR1 is MGHRA and CDR2 is YSYEKL. The PCR made use of 60 Vbeta and 13 Jbeta primers. In the original processing: In a later analysis, some 11 million of about 80 million unique beta chains occurred in at least two donors. Data came from immunoSEQ multiplex PCR; TCRdb stores just in-frame clones and leaves some out. D and trimming were read from the DNA, whereas the V and J calls and clone size are those reported in that table. The top ten clones hold about 3.1% of a sample with about 130,000 clones, roughly 18% of them seen once.

The sample taken for sequencing was PBMCs. The chain couples TRBV4-1 to TRBJ2-2; D unresolved. The TCR was taken from a female donor in good health and CMV-seropositive. The chain's CDR3 is CASSQNTVTGELFF. CDR3 in DNA: TGCGCCAGCAGCCAAAACACAGTCACCGGGGAGCTGTTTTTT.